This T cell receptor beta chain was sequenced during a study of cytomegalovirus exposure and HLA in healthy donors. Study outcomes and limitations: Later analysis identified a missense DCLRE1C variant that was linked to TCR beta V- and J-gene trimming.

Primers: 60 Vbeta forward and 13 Jbeta reverse. TCRdb's copy holds only in-frame clones and misses some; the assay was immunoSEQ multiplex PCR. The table has approximately 120,000 clones, 70% to 85% seen once; the top ten hold 4%. Trimming stripped 0 bases from V and 3 bases from J, with 5 bases between. CDR3 size: 12 residues. Per the germline V gene, CDR1 is GTSNPN and CDR2 is SVGIG (reference sequence). This clone was counted between two and nine times. Antigen unknown. The source is a middle-aged man in good health and CMV-seropositive. This rearrangement joins TRBV30 to TRBJ1-2; D remains unclear. Sequencing was carried out using PBMCs. The CDR3 is CAWSVADYGYTF. Written as DNA, the CDR3 is TGTGCCTGGAGTGTGGCAGACTATGGCTACACCTTC.